The source of this T cell receptor (beta chain) is a study of memory CD4+ T cells and cytomegalovirus serostatus. Points from the study as a whole: Repertoires predicted CMV serostatus with median bootstrapped AUC of around 0.95. The CMV-associated TCR signature appears largely within the CD4+ memory repertoire.

Under the authors' procedure: After removing out-of-frame reads, 2 million to 2.5 million distinct TCRbeta sequences remained. Sequenced by immunoSEQ multiplex PCR; TCRdb stores in-frame clones only, minus some. Clonal size and the V and J genes are those of that table, whereas D and trimming came from the DNA. This table has tens of thousands of clones, around 76% appearing once. Germline CDR1 is MNHEY and CDR2 is SMNVEV (reference sequence). The CDR3 sequence is 16 residues long. V dropped 5 bases and J dropped 1 base, with 18 bases sitting between them. Single viable CD3+CD4+CD8-CD45RO+ cells were sorted as the memory CD4+ T cells. Positive selection with CD4 microbeads enriched total CD4+ T cells. Details on this clone: As yet, its antigen is unknown.

Specimen: memory CD4+ T cells from blood. The chain joins TRBV27 to TRBJ2-7; possibly TRBD1 for D (6 bases). This clonotype was obtained from an adult in good health and CMV-seropositive. The CDR3 reads CASSLKRPQGSYEQYF. The CDR3 nucleotides read TGTGCCAGCAGTCTCAAGAGACCACAGGGATCCTACGAGCAGTACTTC.